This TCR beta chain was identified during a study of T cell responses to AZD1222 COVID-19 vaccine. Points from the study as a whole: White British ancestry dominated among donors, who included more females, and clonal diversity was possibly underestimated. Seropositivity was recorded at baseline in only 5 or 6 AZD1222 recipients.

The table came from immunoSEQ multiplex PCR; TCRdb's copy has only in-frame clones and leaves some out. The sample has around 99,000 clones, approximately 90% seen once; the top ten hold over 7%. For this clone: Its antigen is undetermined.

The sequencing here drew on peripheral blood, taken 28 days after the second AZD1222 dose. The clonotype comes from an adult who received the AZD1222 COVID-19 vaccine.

The CDR3 sequence is CATSGTGGTGANVLTF. The CDR3 DNA is TGTGCCACCTCCGGGACAGGGGGCACTGGGGCCAACGTCCTGACTTTC. This chain joins TRBV24-1 and TRBJ2-6; 12 positions agree with TRBD1. The CDR3 runs 16 residues. J lost 2 bases, V lost 9 bases, and 4 bases had no gene match. In germline, CDR1 is KGHDR, CDR2 SFDVKD.